One T cell receptor beta chain is described in this entry. Repertoires were generated with immunoSEQ multiplex PCR, while TCRdb's copy carries only in-frame clones and drops some. The sample has about 680,000 clones, around 92% seen once; the top ten hold about 1.5%. These data are taken from a study of Ad26.COV2.S vaccination and SARS-CoV-2 variants. Treatment denoted: around 19 received Ad26.COV2.S at low or high dose, single or two shots; roughly five received placebo; per-sample allocation not given. The samples were gathered on day 63 after the first injection of vaccine or placebo. This TCR derives from a person aged 18-65 years who received the Ad26.COV2.S COVID-19 vaccine or a placebo. The sample consisted of peripheral blood, taken in a trial of Ad26.COV2.S vaccine versus placebo.

CDR3 in DNA: TGTGCCAGCAGCGGGACTAGCGAATACAATGAGCAGTTCTTC. This codes for CASSGTSEYNEQFF. The V call is TRBV9, the J call TRBJ2-1; 9 bases map to TRBD2. This CDR3 contains 14 residues. Germline V gene sequence: CDR1 SGDLS, CDR2 YYNGEE. V trimming: 3 bases; J trimming: 4 bases; junction bases outside the gene matches: 2.